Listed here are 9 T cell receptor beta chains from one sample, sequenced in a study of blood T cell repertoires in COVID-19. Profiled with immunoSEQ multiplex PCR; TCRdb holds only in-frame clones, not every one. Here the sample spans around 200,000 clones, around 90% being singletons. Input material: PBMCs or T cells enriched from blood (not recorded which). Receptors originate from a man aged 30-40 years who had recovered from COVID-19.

Written as DNA, the CDR3 is TGCGCCAGCACCGGACAGGGACTTCGGGGAACTGAAGCTTTCTTT. Amino acid sequence: CASTGQGLRGTEAFF. The genes are TRBV5-1 and TRBJ1-1; 8 bases agree with TRBD1. V was clipped by 6 bases and J by 5 bases; unmatched bases: 12. The germline CDR1 and CDR2 sequences are SGHRS and YFSETQ. The CDR3 is 15 residues long.

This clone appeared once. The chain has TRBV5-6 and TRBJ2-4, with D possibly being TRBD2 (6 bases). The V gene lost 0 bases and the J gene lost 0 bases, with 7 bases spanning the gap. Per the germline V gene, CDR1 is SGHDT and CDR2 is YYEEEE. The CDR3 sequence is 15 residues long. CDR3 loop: CASSLAGVAKNIQYF. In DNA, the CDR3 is TGTGCCAGCAGCTTGGCGGGGGTAGCCAAAAACATTCAGTACTTC. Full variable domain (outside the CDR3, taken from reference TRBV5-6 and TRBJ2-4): DAGVTQSPTHLIKTRGQQVTLRCSPKSGHDTVSWYQQALGQGPQFIFQYYEEEERQRGNFPDRFSGHQFPNYSSELNVNALLLGDSALYLCASSLAGVAKNIQYFGAGTRLSVL.

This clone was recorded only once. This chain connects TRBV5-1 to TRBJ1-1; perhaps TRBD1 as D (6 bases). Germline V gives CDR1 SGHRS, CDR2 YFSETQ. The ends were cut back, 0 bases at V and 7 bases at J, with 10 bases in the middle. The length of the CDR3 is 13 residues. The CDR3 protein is CASSLEQGIEAFF. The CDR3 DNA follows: TGCGCCAGCAGCTTGGAACAGGGCATTGAAGCTTTCTTT.

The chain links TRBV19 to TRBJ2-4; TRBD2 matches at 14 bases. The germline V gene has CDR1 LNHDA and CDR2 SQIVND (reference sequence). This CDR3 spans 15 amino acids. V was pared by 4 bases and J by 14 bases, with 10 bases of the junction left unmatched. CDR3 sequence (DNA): TGTGCCAGTAGTACCGGGACTAGCGGGAGAACGATTAAGTACTTC. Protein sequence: CASSTGTSGRTIKYF.

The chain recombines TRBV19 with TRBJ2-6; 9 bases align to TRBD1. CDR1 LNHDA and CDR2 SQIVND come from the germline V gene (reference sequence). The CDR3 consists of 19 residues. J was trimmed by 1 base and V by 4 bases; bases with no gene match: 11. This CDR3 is CASSTQDRGGFSGANVLTF. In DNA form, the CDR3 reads TGTGCCAGTAGTACCCAGGACAGGGGAGGTTTTTCTGGGGCCAACGTCCTGACTTTC.

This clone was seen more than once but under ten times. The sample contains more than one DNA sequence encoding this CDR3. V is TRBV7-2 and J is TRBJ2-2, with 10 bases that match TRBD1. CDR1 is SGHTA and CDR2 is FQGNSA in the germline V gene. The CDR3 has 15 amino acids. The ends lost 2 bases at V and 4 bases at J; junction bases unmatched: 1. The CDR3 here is CASSLRTGGTGELFF. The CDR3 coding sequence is TGTGCCAGCAGCTTAAGGACAGGGGGCACCGGGGAGCTGTTTTTT.

The CDR3 region has the DNA TGTGCCAGCAGTCTGATAGCGGGAGCGGCCTACGAGCAGTACTTC. Amino acids: CASSLIAGAAYEQYF. This chain links TRBV6-5 with TRBJ2-7; 9 positions match TRBD2. V lost 5 bases to trimming and J lost 2 bases; unmatched junction nucleotides: 7. CDR3 length: 15 residues. Germline CDR1 reads MNHEY; CDR2 reads SVGAGI.

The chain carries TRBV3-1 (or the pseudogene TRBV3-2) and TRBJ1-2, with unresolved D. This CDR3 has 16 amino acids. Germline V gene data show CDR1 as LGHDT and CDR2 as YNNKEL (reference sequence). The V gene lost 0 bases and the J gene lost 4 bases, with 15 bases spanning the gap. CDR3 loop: CASSQDPELPLYGYTF. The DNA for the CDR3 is TGTGCCAGCAGCCAAGACCCTGAACTGCCCCTCTATGGCTACACCTTC.

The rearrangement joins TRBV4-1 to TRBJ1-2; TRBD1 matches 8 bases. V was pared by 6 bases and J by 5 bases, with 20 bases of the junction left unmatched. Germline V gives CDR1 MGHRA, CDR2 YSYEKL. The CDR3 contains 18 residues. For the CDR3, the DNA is TGCGCCAGCAGTGGTAGAAAAGCAGCGGACAGGGTTCCGTATGGCTACACCTTC. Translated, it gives CASSGRKAADRVPYGYTF.